Listed here are 31 T cell receptor delta chains from one sample, sequenced in a study of gamma-delta T cells after stem cell transplantation. TCRdb processed the RT-PCR reads again with the CATT caller. The data hold approximately 900 delta-chain clones, with over 2.5% observed a single time. Sequenced material: gamma-delta T cells. The receptors here all came from a human donor. It is not recorded whose cells these are; they may come from a transplant donor.

Remarks on this clone: This likely came from a read error, as a far larger clone is one base away. Other DNA sequences from this sample encode an identical CDR3 as well. The gene calls are TRDV2 and TRDJ1; a weak D match, TRDD3 (6 bases). CDR3 size: 16 residues. The germline V gene has CDR1 GEAIGNYY and CDR2 EKD. In DNA, the CDR3 is TGTGCCTGCGACACCCTGGGGCCCTCGGACACCGATAAACTCATCTTT. Its translation: CACDTLGPSDTDKLIF.

This clone was detected only a few times. A single base is all that separates this from a far larger clone, so a read error is likely. The chain couples TRDV2 to TRDJ1; the match to TRDD3 covers 11 bases. Germline V gene sequence: CDR1 GEAIGNYY, CDR2 EKD. CDR3 length: 18 residues. CDR3 sequence: CACGTLLGDKGSTDKLIF. CDR3 sequence (DNA): TGTGCCTGTGGCACCTTACTGGGGGATAAAGGGTCCACCGATAAACTCATCTTT.

As concerns this clone: The amino acid sequence in TCRdb belongs to a much larger clone and departs from this DNA's translation at residue 3, likely a sequencing read error; the sequence shown is translated from the DNA. The chain employs TRDV1 and TRDJ1; the D gene is possibly TRDD3 (9 bases). The CDR3 is 24 residues long. Looked up from germline, CDR1 is TSWWSYY and CDR2 is QGS. The CDR3 loop is CAIGELSHGLPIWGIVFIGDKLIF. The CDR3 coding sequence is TGTGCTATTGGGGAACTTTCCCATGGCCTTCCTATATGGGGGATAGTCTTTATAGGCGATAAACTCATCTTT.

In the case of this clone: The protein that TCRdb holds for this DNA derives from a much larger clone and differs from the translated DNA at residue 8, which likely indicates a read error; the protein shown here is translated from the DNA. The chain joins TRDV2 to TRDJ1, with TRDD3 as a possible D gene (5 bases). Deletions cut 0 bases from V and 0 bases from J, with 13 bases between. Germline CDR1 GEAIGNYY, CDR2 EKD. The CDR3 has 16 residues. The CDR3 spells CACDTAGCPYTDKLIF. The CDR3 bases are TGTGCCTGTGACACCGCTGGGTGCCCTTACACCGATAAACTCATCTTT.

A few counts support this clone. For this DNA, TCRdb reports the protein of a much larger clone, which diverges at residue 11, most likely from a read error; the protein presented here is translated directly from the DNA. The V call is TRDV2, the J call TRDJ3; 10 bases match TRDD3. CDR1 is GEAIGNYY, CDR2 EKD, per germline. The CDR3 has 20 residues. The V segment lost 0 bases and the J segment 5 bases; nucleotides outside the gene matches: 12. CDR3 sequence: CACDTVEGDTPERDTRQMFF. In DNA form, the CDR3 reads TGTGCCTGTGACACCGTTGAGGGGGATACGCCTGAACGGGACACCCGACAGATGTTTTTC.

This clone appeared many times. This is likely an artifact of a read error, given a far larger clone one base away. Other DNA sequences within the sample encode an identical CDR3. This chain joins TRDV1 and TRDJ4, with 10 bases identical to TRDD3. The CDR3 consists of 19 residues. Germline-derived CDR1 and CDR2 are TSWWSYY and QGS. The CDR3 is CALGERFWWGIPVTGQLIF. The CDR3 bases are TGTGCCCTTGGGGAACGGTTCTGGTGGGGGATACCAGTAACAGGGCAGTTGATCTTT.

This clone showed up just a few times. TCRdb's protein, taken from a much larger clone, differs from this DNA's translation at residue 6, likely owing to a read error; the protein displayed comes from the DNA. V and J are TRDV2 and TRDJ1, with TRDD3 matching 9 bases. V gave up 4 bases and J gave up 0 bases; unmatched junction bases: 11. The V gene's germline CDR1 is GEAIGNYY and CDR2 EKD. The CDR3 contains 17 residues. CDR3 sequence reads: CACDPTLPGGYTDKLIF. The CDR3 DNA follows: TGTGCCTGTGATCCGACATTACCTGGGGGATACACCGATAAACTCATCTTT.

By frequency in the sample, this clone is medium-sized. With a much larger clone just one base away, this may be a read error. Distinct nucleotide sequences in the sample also encode this CDR3. This chain joins TRDV3 and TRDJ1; 12 bases are a match to TRDD3. CDR1 and CDR2 from the germline V gene are TVYSNPD and GDNSRS (reference sequence). CDR3 length equals 20 residues. Unmatched junction bases numbered 20, after V lost 3 bases and J lost 0 bases. The CDR3 spells CAFSPLPTYTGGYYTDKLIF. DNA of the CDR3: TGTGCCTTCAGCCCCCTTCCTACCTATACTGGGGGATACTACACCGATAAACTCATCTTT.

Comments on this clone: For this DNA, TCRdb reports the protein of a much larger clone, which diverges at residue 3, most likely from a read error; the protein presented here is translated directly from the DNA. This chain joins TRDV2 and TRDJ1; 9 nucleotides align to TRDD3. The CDR3 runs 17 residues. Germline lookup yields CDR1 GEAIGNYY and CDR2 EKD. In DNA form, the CDR3 reads TGTGCCCGTGACGCGTTACTGGGGGACCCGTACACCGATAAACTCATCTTT. Amino acid sequence: CARDALLGDPYTDKLIF.

This clone was seen a handful of times. TCRdb assigns this DNA the protein of a much larger clone, which departs from its translation at residue 7; this likely reflects a read error, and the protein shown comes from translating the DNA. Other DNA sequences of this sample code for an identical CDR3. This chain joins TRDV1 and TRDJ4; 10 positions agree with TRDD3. CDR1 and CDR2 (germline): TSWWSYY, QGS. Trimming at V came to 1 base and at J to 9 bases, leaving 23 bases not matched to a gene. This CDR3 is 19 amino acids long. The DNA of the CDR3 is TGTGCTCTTGGGGAACGGCTCTGGTGGGGGATACCAGTAACAGGGCAGTTGATCTTT. Its protein product is CALGERLWWGIPVTGQLIF.

Regarding this clone: The protein in TCRdb stems from a much larger clone and differs at residue 6 from this DNA's translation, likely a read error; here the protein is translated from the DNA. The rearrangement links TRDV2 to TRDJ1, with TRDD3 as a possible D gene (5 bases). Germline CDR1 and CDR2: GEAIGNYY and EKD. Trimming removed 3 bases from V and 1 base from J, with 23 bases in between. The CDR3 totals 18 residues. Here the CDR3 DNA reads TGTGCCTGTGACGCGCTCCCGGGGGTTACCCTGGGCACCGATAAACTCATCTTT. Encoded protein: CACDALPGVTLGTDKLIF.

This clone was observed a handful of times. TCRdb shows a much larger clone's protein in place of this DNA's translation, and the two differ at residue 5, likely through a read error; the protein shown is translated from the DNA. This chain joins TRDV1 and TRDJ1, with TRDD3 matching 12 bases. There are 20 residues in the CDR3. Germline V CDR1 and CDR2: TSWWSYY, QGS. The junction had 14 bases not matched to a gene; V was cut back by 0 bases and J by 3 bases. CDR3 sequence reads: CALGELFPRTGGYSSDKLIF. For the CDR3, the DNA is TGTGCTCTTGGGGAACTATTCCCCCGTACTGGGGGATACTCGTCCGATAAACTCATCTTT.

This clone was seen only a few times. The protein recorded in TCRdb matches a much larger clone and deviates from this DNA's translation at residue 10, suggesting a read error; the protein here is obtained by translating the DNA. The V call is TRDV1, the J call TRDJ1; 9 bases are a match to TRDD3. Trimming took 0 bases from V and 4 from J; bases not matched to a gene: 30. This CDR3 has 24 amino acids. Looked up from germline, CDR1 is TSWWSYY and CDR2 is QGS. CDR3 amino acids: CALGELSHGFPIWGIVFIGDKLIF. The CDR3, as DNA: TGTGCTCTTGGGGAACTTTCCCATGGCTTTCCTATATGGGGGATAGTCTTTATAGGCGATAAACTCATCTTT.

This clone was counted only a few times. This likely reflects a read error, since a far larger clone is one base away. This specimen includes other DNA sequences encoding the same CDR3. This sequence joins TRDV1 and TRDJ3; 10 bases match TRDD3. Germline values: CDR1 TSWWSYY, CDR2 QGS. With 6 bases clipped from V and 1 base from J, the junction kept 24 bases outside the gene matches. CDR3 length equals 24 residues. CDR3 nucleotides: TGTGCTCTTGGTTTGGGTCGGCTCTCCCCAACAGGGGGATACGATTCCTGGGACACCCGACAGATGTTTTTC. Amino acids: CALGLGRLSPTGGYDSWDTRQMFF.

This clone has only a few counts. This DNA's translation and the protein TCRdb lists, from a much larger clone, do not match at residue 5, likely due to a read error; the protein shown is translated from the DNA. The genes are TRDV1 and TRDJ1; TRDD3 matches 12 bases. CDR1 and CDR2 (germline): TSWWSYY, QGS. The CDR3 sequence is 21 residues long. Losses at the gene ends were 3 bases for V and 2 bases for J; bases not matched to a gene: 19. CDR3 amino acids: CALGEGFLRRTGGYSTDKLIF. CDR3 nucleotide sequence: TGTGCTCTTGGGGAGGGTTTCCTACGTCGTACTGGGGGATACTCAACCGATAAACTCATCTTT.

Of note for this clone: One base separates it from a far larger clone, so it is likely a read error. Other nucleotide sequences in the sample specify the same CDR3. The chain uses TRDV1 and TRDJ4; 10 bases map to TRDD3. The CDR3 totals 19 residues. Germline V gene data show CDR1 as TSWWSYY and CDR2 as QGS. V lost 1 base to trimming and J lost 9 bases; unmatched junction nucleotides: 23. The CDR3 spells CALGERFWWGIPVTGQLIF. CDR3 coding DNA: TGTGCTCTTGGGGAACGGTTCTGGTGGGGGATACCAGTAACAGGACAGTTGATCTTT.

By sample fraction, this clone is large. The identical CDR3 is also encoded by other nucleotide sequences in the sample. The rearrangement joins TRDV2 to TRDJ1, with 9 bases matching TRDD3. The V gene end was trimmed by 6 bases and the J gene end by 0 bases; junction bases not matched to a gene: 10. The CDR3 contains 16 residues. Germline CDR1 and CDR2: GEAIGNYY and EKD. CDR3 region: CACLPLGEANTDKLIF. In DNA, the CDR3 is TGTGCCTGTTTACCACTGGGGGAAGCGAACACCGATAAACTCATCTTT.

In this sample, this clone turned up a few times. TCRdb pairs this DNA with a much larger clone's protein that differs at residue 14, likely a read error; the protein shown was translated from the DNA. The V call is TRDV2, the J call TRDJ3; TRDD2 or TRDD3 may be the D gene (5 bases each). Germline values: CDR1 GEAIGNYY, CDR2 EKD. The CDR3 consists of 18 residues. CDR3 bases: TGTGCCTGTGACACCACCGGACCTTCAACCTGGGACACCCAACAGATGTTTTTC. Its translation is CACDTTGPSTWDTQQMFF.

Points on this clone: The protein in TCRdb stems from a much larger clone and differs at residue 18 from this DNA's translation, likely a read error; here the protein is translated from the DNA. This chain's CDR3 is CALGELSHGLPIWGIVFKGDKLIF. CDR3 sequence (DNA): TGTGCTCTTGGGGAACTTTCCCATGGCCTTCCTATATGGGGGATAGTCTTTAAAGGCGATAAACTCATCTTT. V and J are TRDV1 and TRDJ1; the D gene is possibly TRDD3 (9 bases). Germline values: CDR1 TSWWSYY, CDR2 QGS. The CDR3 covers 24 residues. Trimming took off 0 bases at V and 4 bases at J, with 39 bases between the two ends.

This clone was seen a few times. With a far larger clone one base away, a read error is the likely cause. V and J are TRDV2 and TRDJ3; D possibly corresponds to TRDD3 (6 bases). Germline CDR1 is GEAIGNYY and CDR2 is EKD. This CDR3 is built from 18 residues. Trimming took off 0 bases at V and 0 bases at J, with 11 bases between the two ends. CDR3 protein: CACDTIGGASWDTRQMFF. CDR3 DNA sequence: TGTGCCTGTGACACCATTGGGGGCGCCTCCTGGGACACCCGACAGATGTTTTTC.

This clone was seen only a few times. A read error likely explains why the TCRdb protein, taken from a much larger clone, differs from this DNA's translation at residue 7; the protein shown is translated from the DNA. The gene calls are TRDV2 and TRDJ3; 10 bases agree with TRDD3. The V gene's germline CDR1 is GEAIGNYY and CDR2 EKD. This CDR3 comprises 20 residues. V was pared by 0 bases and J by 5 bases, with 12 bases of the junction left unmatched. The CDR3 sequence is CACDTVGGDTLERDTRQMFF. The CDR3 nucleotides read TGTGCCTGTGACACCGTTGGGGGGGATACGCTTGAACGGGACACCCGACAGATGTTTTTC.

A word on this clone: The mismatch at residue 5 between this DNA's translation and the TCRdb protein of a much larger clone likely reflects a read error; the protein shown is translated from the DNA. The chain combines TRDV2 with TRDJ1, with 9 nucleotides matching TRDD3. This CDR3 spans 15 amino acids. Trimming at V came to 3 bases and at J to 0 bases, leaving 4 bases not matched to a gene. Germline CDR1 GEAIGNYY, CDR2 EKD. The CDR3 sequence: CACDFTGGNTDKLIF. In nucleotides, the CDR3 is TGTGCCTGTGACTTTACTGGGGGAAACACCGATAAACTCATCTTT.

Remarks on this clone: This likely reflects a read error, since a far larger clone is one base away. The same CDR3 is also encoded by other DNA sequences in this sample. The J gene is TRDJ1, the V gene TRDV2; D is possibly TRDD3 (6 bases). The germline V and J ends were trimmed by 1 base and 0 bases, with 26 bases remaining between them. This CDR3 region has 20 residues. CDR1 is GEAIGNYY and CDR2 is EKD in the germline V gene. The CDR3 sequence is CACDTVPGGPDGGYTDKLIF. Here the CDR3 DNA reads TGTGCCTGTGACACTGTACCCGGGGGACCTGATGGGGGGTACACCGATAAACTCATCTTT.

This clone was seen only a few times. TCRdb records a much larger clone's protein for this DNA, with a difference at residue 4 that likely arises from a read error; the protein given is the translation of the DNA. This chain links TRDV2 with TRDJ1; D perhaps matches TRDD2 (7 bases). Between the trimmed V and J ends, which lost 6 bases and 0 bases, there was a span of 22 bases. Germline values: CDR1 GEAIGNYY, CDR2 EKD. The CDR3 length is 17 residues. The CDR3 loop reads CACNSYTWGAYTDKLIF. Here the CDR3 DNA reads TGTGCCTGTAATTCCTACACTTGGGGGGCGTACACCGATAAACTCATCTTT.

Comment on this clone: TCRdb's entry gives the protein of a much larger clone, which mismatches this DNA's translation at residue 19, likely from a read error; the protein reported here is translated from the DNA. The rearrangement links TRDV1 to TRDJ1; 11 positions match TRDD3. Germline assignment: CDR1 TSWWSYY and CDR2 QGS. This CDR3 is 21 amino acids long. In DNA, the CDR3 is TGTGCTCTTGGGGAACTAGAGTCAGACTGGGGGATAAAAGGGGGGACCGATAAACCCATCTTT. The encoded protein is CALGELESDWGIKGGTDKPIF.

With respect to this clone: Only one base separates this from a far larger clonotype, so it likely reflects a read error. The identical CDR3 is also encoded by other nucleotide sequences in the sample. This chain links TRDV1 with TRDJ4; TRDD3 agrees at 10 bases. CDR1 TSWWSYY and CDR2 QGS come from the germline V gene. V trimming: 1 base; J trimming: 9 bases; junction bases outside the gene matches: 23. The CDR3 loop spans 19 amino acids. Here the CDR3 DNA reads TGTGCTCTTGGGGAACGGTTCTGGTGGGGGATACCGGTAACAGGGCAGTTGATCTTT. Protein product: CALGERFWWGIPVTGQLIF.

This clone was recorded a few times. A read error is the likely source, as a far larger clone sits one nucleotide away. The rearrangement uses TRDV2 and TRDJ1, with 10 bases lining up with TRDD3. This CDR3 contains 18 residues. Germline CDR1 reads GEAIGNYY; CDR2 reads EKD. V dropped 0 bases and J dropped 3; count of bases not matched to a gene: 12. The CDR3 loop reads CACDTVGGGYPNADKLIF. The CDR3 nucleotides are TGTGCCTGTGACACCGTTGGTGGGGGATACCCTAACGCCGATAAACTCATCTTT.

This clone is classed as large. This chain uses TRDV2 with TRDJ1; 13 bases match TRDD3. Germline lookup yields CDR1 GEAIGNYY and CDR2 EKD. J gave up 2 bases and V 0 bases, and 17 bases lay outside the gene matches. The CDR3 is made up of 21 amino acids. CDR3 DNA: TGTGCCTGTGACACCGTTAATTCCTACTGGGGGATACGGGGAGAAACCGATAAACTCATCTTT. Its protein product is CACDTVNSYWGIRGETDKLIF.

By share of the sample, this clone is medium-sized (0.01 to 0.1%). A far more abundant clone sits one base away, making this likely a read error. The chain employs TRDV2 and TRDJ1, with 10 bases identical to TRDD3. Germline V lookup: CDR1 GEAIGNYY, CDR2 EKD. The CDR3 extends over 18 amino acids. CDR3 nucleotide sequence: TGTGCCTGTGGCACCGTTGGTGGGGGATACCCTAACACCGATAAACTCATCTTT. The encoded protein is CACGTVGGGYPNTDKLIF.

With regard to this clone: With only one base between it and a far larger clone, this is likely a read error. Other DNA sequences from this sample encode an identical CDR3 as well. CDR3 in amino acids: CAFSPLPTYTGGYYTDKLIF. In nucleotides, the CDR3 is TGTGCCTTCAGCCCCCTTCCTACTTATACTGGAGGATACTACACCGATAAACTCATCTTT. The V and J genes are TRDV3 and TRDJ1, with 9 positions matching TRDD2. J gave up 0 bases and V 3 bases, and 23 bases lay outside the gene matches. Germline CDR1 is TVYSNPD and CDR2 is GDNSRS (reference sequence). The CDR3 covers 20 residues.

In its sample, this clone is large (0.1 to 1%). The gene calls are TRDV1 and TRDJ1; TRDD3 matches 13 bases. The germline V gene has CDR1 TSWWSYY and CDR2 QGS. The CDR3 is 19 residues long. The ends lost 5 bases at V and 3 bases at J; junction bases unmatched: 15. The CDR3 loop reads CALGSTTWYWGIRADKLIF. The CDR3 nucleotides read TGTGCTCTTGGGTCAACTACGTGGTACTGGGGGATACGCGCCGATAAACTCATCTTT.